The TCR beta chain described here comes from a study of siplizumab effects on memory and regulatory T cells. Trimming left V 1 base short and J 4 bases short, with 20 bases between. Germline CDR1 reads LGHNA; CDR2 reads YNFKEQ. CDR3 length: 17 residues. Method: immunoSEQ multiplex PCR; TCRdb's copy keeps in-frame clones and lacks some. The data show over 100,000 clones, about 92% seen once. The chain combines TRBV4-2 with TRBJ2-7; perhaps TRBD2 as D (8 bases). The receptor's source is a human donor in good health. The source material was Tregs sorted from blood. CDR3 DNA: TGTGCCAGCAGCCAAGTAGGGGGCCGCAGCGGGAGTTACGAGCAGTACTTC. It is translated as CASSQVGGRSGSYEQYF.